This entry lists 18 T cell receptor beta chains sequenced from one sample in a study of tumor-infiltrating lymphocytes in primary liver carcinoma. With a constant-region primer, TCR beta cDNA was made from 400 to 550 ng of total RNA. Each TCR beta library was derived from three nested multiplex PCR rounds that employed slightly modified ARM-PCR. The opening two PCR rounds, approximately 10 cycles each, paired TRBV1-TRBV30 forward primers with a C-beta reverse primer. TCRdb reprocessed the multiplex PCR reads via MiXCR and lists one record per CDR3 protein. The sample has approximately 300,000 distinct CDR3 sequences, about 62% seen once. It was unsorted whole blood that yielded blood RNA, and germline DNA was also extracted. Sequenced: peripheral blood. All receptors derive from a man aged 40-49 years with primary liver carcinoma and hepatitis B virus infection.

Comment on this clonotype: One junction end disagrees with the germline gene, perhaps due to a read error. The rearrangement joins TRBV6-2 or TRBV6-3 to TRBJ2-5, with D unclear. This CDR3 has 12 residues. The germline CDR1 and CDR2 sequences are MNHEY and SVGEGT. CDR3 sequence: CGSSFSSETQYF. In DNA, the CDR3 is TGTGGCAGCAGTTTTTCTTCAGAGACCCAGTACTTC.

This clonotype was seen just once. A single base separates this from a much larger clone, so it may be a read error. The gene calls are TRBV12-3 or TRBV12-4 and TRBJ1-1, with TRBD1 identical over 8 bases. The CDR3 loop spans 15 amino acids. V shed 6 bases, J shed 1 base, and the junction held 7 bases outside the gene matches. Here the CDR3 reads CASSGRQGSNTEAFF. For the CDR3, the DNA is TGTGCCAGCAGCGGACGACAGGGGTCGAACACTGAAGCTTTCTTT.

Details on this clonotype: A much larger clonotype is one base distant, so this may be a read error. This chain's CDR3 is CASSLVVFGANVLTF. CDR3 coding DNA: TGTGCCAGCAGCTTAGTAGTATTTGGGGCCAACGTCCTGACTTTC. V gene TRBV5-6 combines with J gene TRBJ2-6; D is uncertain. Germline CDR1 SGHDT, CDR2 YYEEEE. CDR3 size: 15 residues. V was pared by 2 bases and J by 3 bases, with 9 bases between.

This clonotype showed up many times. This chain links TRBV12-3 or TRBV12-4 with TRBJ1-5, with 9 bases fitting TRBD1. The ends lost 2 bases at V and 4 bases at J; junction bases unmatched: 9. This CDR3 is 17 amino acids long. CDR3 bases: TGTGCCAGCAGTTTACCTGGGACAGGGCTCTATAATCAGCCCCAGCATTTT. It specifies CASSLPGTGLYNQPQHF.

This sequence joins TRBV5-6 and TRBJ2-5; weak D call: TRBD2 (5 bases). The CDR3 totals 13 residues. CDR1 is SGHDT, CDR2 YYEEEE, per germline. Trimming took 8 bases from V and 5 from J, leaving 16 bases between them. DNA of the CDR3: TGTGCCAGTAGCGCGAACCTAAGGGAGACCCAGTACTTC. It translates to CASSANLRETQYF.

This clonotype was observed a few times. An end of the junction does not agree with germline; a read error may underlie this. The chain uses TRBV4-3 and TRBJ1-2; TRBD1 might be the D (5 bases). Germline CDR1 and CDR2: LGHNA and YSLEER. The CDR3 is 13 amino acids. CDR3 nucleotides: TGCGCCAACAGCCAAGATGGGGGTTATGGCTACACCTTC. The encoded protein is CANSQDGGYGYTF.

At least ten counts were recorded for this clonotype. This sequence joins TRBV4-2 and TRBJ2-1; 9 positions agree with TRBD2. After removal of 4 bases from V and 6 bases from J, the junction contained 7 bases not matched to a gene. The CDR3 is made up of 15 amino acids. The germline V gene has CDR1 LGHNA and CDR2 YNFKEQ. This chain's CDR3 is CASSPAGGPSNEQFF. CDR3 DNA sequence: TGTGCCAGCAGCCCGGCGGGAGGGCCAAGCAATGAGCAGTTCTTC.

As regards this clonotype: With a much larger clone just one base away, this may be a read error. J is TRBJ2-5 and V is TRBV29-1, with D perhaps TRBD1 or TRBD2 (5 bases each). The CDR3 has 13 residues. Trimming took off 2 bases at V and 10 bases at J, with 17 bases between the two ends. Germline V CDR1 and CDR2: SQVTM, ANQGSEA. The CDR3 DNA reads TGCAGCGTTGAAATTTTAGGGGAGAGAATCCAGTACTTC. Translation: CSVEILGERIQYF.

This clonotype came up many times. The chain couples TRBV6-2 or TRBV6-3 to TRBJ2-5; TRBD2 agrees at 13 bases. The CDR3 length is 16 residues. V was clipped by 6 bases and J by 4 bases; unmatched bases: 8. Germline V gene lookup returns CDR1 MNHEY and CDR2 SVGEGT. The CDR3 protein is CASSGLAGAGRETQYF. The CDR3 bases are TGTGCCAGCAGCGGACTAGCGGGAGCGGGGCGAGAGACCCAGTACTTC.

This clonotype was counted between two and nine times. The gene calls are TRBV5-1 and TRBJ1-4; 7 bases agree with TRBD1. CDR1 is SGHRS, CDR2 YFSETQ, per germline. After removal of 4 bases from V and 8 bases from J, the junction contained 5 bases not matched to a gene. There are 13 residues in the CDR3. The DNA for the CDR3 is TGCGCCAGCAGCGACCCGGGACAGGAAAAACTGTTTTTT. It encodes CASSDPGQEKLFF.

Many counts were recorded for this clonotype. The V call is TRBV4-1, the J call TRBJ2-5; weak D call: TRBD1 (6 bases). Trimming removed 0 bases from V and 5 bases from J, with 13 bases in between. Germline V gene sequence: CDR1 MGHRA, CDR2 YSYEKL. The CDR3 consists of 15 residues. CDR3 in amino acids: CASSQDRQARETQYF. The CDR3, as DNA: TGCGCCAGCAGCCAAGATCGACAGGCTAGGGAGACCCAGTACTTC.

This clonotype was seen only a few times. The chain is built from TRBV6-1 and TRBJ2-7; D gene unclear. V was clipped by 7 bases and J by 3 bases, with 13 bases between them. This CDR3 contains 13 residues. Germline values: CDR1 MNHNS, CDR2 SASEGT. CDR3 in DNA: TGTGCCAGCAACCCCCCGGAGAGCTACGAGCAGTACTTC. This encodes CASNPPESYEQYF.

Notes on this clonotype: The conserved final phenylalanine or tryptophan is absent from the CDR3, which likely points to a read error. The CDR3 sequence: CSVVYNEQFL. The CDR3 region has the DNA TGCAGCGTTGTTTACAATGAGCAGTTCTTA. The V gene is TRBV29-1, the J gene TRBJ2-1; D call uncertain. The V end lost 4 bases, the J end lost 4 bases, and 2 bases lay between the germline ends. CDR1 is SQVTM, CDR2 ANQGSEA, per germline. This CDR3 contains 10 residues.

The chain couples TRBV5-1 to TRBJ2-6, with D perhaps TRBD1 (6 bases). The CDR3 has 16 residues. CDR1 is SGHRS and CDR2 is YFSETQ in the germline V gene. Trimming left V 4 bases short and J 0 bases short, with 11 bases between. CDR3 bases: TGCGCCAGCAGCATGGGACATCGCTCTGGGGCCAACGTCCTGACTTTC. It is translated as CASSMGHRSGANVLTF.

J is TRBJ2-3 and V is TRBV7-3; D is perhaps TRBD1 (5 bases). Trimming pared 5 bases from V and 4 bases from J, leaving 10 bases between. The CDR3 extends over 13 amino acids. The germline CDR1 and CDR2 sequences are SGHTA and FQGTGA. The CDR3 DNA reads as TGTGCCAGCAGCCCCCAGGGCGCAGATACGCAGTATTTT. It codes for CASSPQGADTQYF. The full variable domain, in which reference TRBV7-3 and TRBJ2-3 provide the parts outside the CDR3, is GAGVSQTPSNKVTEKGKYVELRCDPISGHTALYWYRQSLGQGPEFLIYFQGTGAADDSGLPNDRFFAVRPEGSVSTLKIQRTERGDSAVYLCASSPQGADTQYFGPGTRLTVL.

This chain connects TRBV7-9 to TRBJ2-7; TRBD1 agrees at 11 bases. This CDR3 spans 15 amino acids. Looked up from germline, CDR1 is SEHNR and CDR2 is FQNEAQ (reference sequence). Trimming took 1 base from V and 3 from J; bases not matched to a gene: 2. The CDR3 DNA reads TGTGCCAGCAGCTTAGGGACAGGGGGCTTCTACGAGCAGTACTTC. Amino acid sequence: CASSLGTGGFYEQYF.

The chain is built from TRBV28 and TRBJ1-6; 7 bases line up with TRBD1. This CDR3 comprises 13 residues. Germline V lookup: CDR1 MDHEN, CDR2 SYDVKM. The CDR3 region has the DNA TGTGTCAACACCTTGGACAGGAATTCACCCCTCCACTTT. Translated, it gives CVNTLDRNSPLHF.

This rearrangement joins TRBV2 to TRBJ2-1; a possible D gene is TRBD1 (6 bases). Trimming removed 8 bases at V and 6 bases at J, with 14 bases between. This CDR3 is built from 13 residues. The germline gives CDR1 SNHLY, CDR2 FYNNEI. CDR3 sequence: CASHRDLGNEQFF. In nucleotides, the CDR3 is TGTGCCAGCCACAGGGATTTGGGCAATGAGCAGTTCTTC.